The clone carrying this T cell receptor (beta chain) was detected ten times or more. Its antigen is not known. This specimen comes from a study of regulatory T cells in long-lasting Graves disease. As for time point: newly diagnosed GD, antithyroid drugs for less than 3 months. Making the TCR library involved RNA that had been extracted from PBMCs. The authors drew patients from an endocrinology department in Xi'an, China. Both iRepertoire HTBI primers and Arm-PCR of CDR3 regions were used to build the TCR beta libraries. TCRdb independently ran MiXCR on the multiplex PCR reads; one entry per CDR3 protein. The sample carries a few hundred thousand distinct CDR3 sequences, approximately 16% recorded once. From germline, CDR1 is MGHDK and CDR2 SYGVNS. V shed 4 bases, J shed 2 bases, and the junction held 6 bases outside the gene matches. CDR3 length: 15 amino acids. Overall study results and limits: Persistent Graves' patients showed a TCR diversity that was lower than that of newly diagnosed ones. Persistent disease preferred TRBV28, TRBJ1-2 and TRBJ2-5.

Sample: peripheral blood mononuclear cells (PBMCs), taken at new diagnosis, from a patient treated with antithyroid drugs. The genes are TRBV25-1 and TRBJ2-7; 9 nucleotides agree with TRBD1. The TCR was taken from a female donor with Graves disease. CDR3 nucleotides: TGTGCCAGCAGTGGGGGCGGGACAGGGCCCTACGAGCAGTACTTC. Its translation: CASSGGGTGPYEQYF.